The 30 T cell receptor beta chains in this list originate from one sample, sequenced in a study of early T cells in non-severe SARS-CoV-2 infection. Using its own MiXCR run on the 5' RACE reads, TCRdb lists one record per CDR3 protein. The sample shows more than 55,000 distinct CDR3 sequences, roughly 4.5% of them seen only once. The sequencing used whole blood, collected at baseline. The receptors were sampled from an adult who was a healthcare worker with PCR-confirmed SARS-CoV-2 infection or an uninfected control (not recorded which). The donor label of this sample is uncertain.

This clonotype was seen more than once but under ten times. The chain carries TRBV6-4 and TRBJ2-1; TRBD2 might be the D (6 bases). V dropped 2 bases and J dropped 1 base, with 6 bases sitting between them. The CDR3 extends over 14 amino acids. Germline V gives CDR1 MRHNA, CDR2 SNTAGT. CDR3 coding DNA: TGTGCCAGCAGTGACGGGGGGTCCTACAATGAGCAGTTCTTC. The encoded protein is CASSDGGSYNEQFF.

This sequence joins TRBV5-6 and TRBJ2-2; D unresolved. V was trimmed by 2 bases and J by 7 bases, leaving 9 bases between them. CDR3 length: 13 residues. CDR1 SGHDT and CDR2 YYEEEE come from the germline V gene. The CDR3 DNA is TGTGCCAGCAGCTTCCAATTACTCGGGGAGCTGTTTTTT. This encodes CASSFQLLGELFF.

This clonotype occurred many times. The rearrangement links TRBV11-2 to TRBJ2-5, with TRBD1 identical over 9 bases. V shed 6 bases and J 2 bases; nucleotides not matched to a gene: 7. The CDR3 extends over 15 amino acids. Germline V lookup: CDR1 SGHAT, CDR2 FQNNGV. The CDR3 region has the DNA TGTGCCAGCAGGAAACCCGGGACAGGGCAAGAGACCCAGTACTTC. Its protein is CASRKPGTGQETQYF.

This clonotype was observed many times. The genes are TRBV4-2 and TRBJ1-1; D not certain. The germline V and J ends were trimmed by 0 bases and 0 bases, with 11 bases remaining between them. The CDR3 spans 16 residues. The germline V gene encodes CDR1 LGHNA and CDR2 YNFKEQ. This CDR3 reads CASSQDLADMNTEAFF. The CDR3, as DNA: TGTGCCAGCAGCCAAGATCTGGCAGACATGAACACTGAAGCTTTCTTT.

This clonotype has at least ten counts. The rearrangement links TRBV18 to TRBJ1-2; 10 bases match TRBD1. The CDR3 is 16 residues long. The J segment lost 5 bases and the V segment lost 3 bases, leaving 9 bases of the junction unmatched. CDR1 is KGHSH and CDR2 is LQKENI in the germline V gene. CDR3 in amino acids: CASSPPNRDRGYGYTF. DNA for the CDR3: TGTGCCAGCTCACCGCCCAACCGGGACAGGGGTTATGGCTACACCTTC.

This clonotype was counted ten times or more. The V call is TRBV28, the J call TRBJ1-1; D is ambiguous. From germline, CDR1 is MDHEN and CDR2 SYDVKM. The V gene lost 5 bases and the J gene lost 0 bases, with 7 bases spanning the gap. CDR3 size: 13 residues. The CDR3 here is CASSAQVNTEAFF. The CDR3 nucleotides are TGTGCCAGCAGTGCTCAGGTGAACACTGAAGCTTTCTTT.

This chain joins TRBV28 and TRBJ2-7; D is uncertain. There are 12 residues in the CDR3. Per the germline V gene, CDR1 is MDHEN and CDR2 is SYDVKM. Trimming pared 3 bases from V and 6 bases from J, leaving 9 bases between. Here the CDR3 DNA reads TGTGCCAGCAGTTTCCCCGGGCGCGAGCAGTACTTC. Its protein is CASSFPGREQYF.

This clonotype appeared many times. This chain joins TRBV12-3 or TRBV12-4 and TRBJ1-2; perhaps TRBD1 as D (5 bases). The length of the CDR3 is 16 residues. Trimming pared 5 bases from V and 0 bases from J, leaving 16 bases between. The CDR3 reads CASSPGTRATNYGYTF. For the CDR3, the DNA is TGTGCCAGCAGTCCCGGGACCAGGGCTACTAACTATGGCTACACCTTC.

This clonotype appeared many times. The chain has TRBV29-1 and TRBJ2-3, with 13 positions matching TRBD2. Germline CDR1 and CDR2: SQVTM and ANQGSEA. The CDR3 is 15 residues long. The V segment lost 5 bases and the J segment 3 bases; nucleotides outside the gene matches: 5. The DNA of the CDR3 is TGCAGCGTTCCAGGGACTAGCGGGGTTACAGATACGCAGTATTTT. Translating gives CSVPGTSGVTDTQYF.

V and J are TRBV30 and TRBJ2-7, with TRBD1 matching over 12 bases. The germline V gene has CDR1 GTSNPN and CDR2 SVGIG (reference sequence). J was trimmed by 6 bases and V by 3 bases; bases with no gene match: 3. The CDR3 loop spans 13 amino acids. The CDR3 DNA reads TGTGCCTGGAGGGGGACAGGGGGCTCCGAGCAGTACTTC. Its protein product is CAWRGTGGSEQYF.

The table lists this clonotype with many counts. The chain is built from TRBV5-1 and TRBJ2-6, with D perhaps matching TRBD1 or TRBD2 (6 bases each). Germline lookup yields CDR1 SGHRS and CDR2 YFSETQ. This CDR3 has 15 residues. V lost 4 bases and J lost 3, with 11 bases in between. The CDR3 DNA sequence: TGCGCCAGCAGCGCACAGGGAGGTGGGGCCAACGTCCTGACTTTC. Translating gives CASSAQGGGANVLTF.

V is TRBV6-1 and J is TRBJ2-4; D unresolved. The CDR3 runs 16 residues. V was shortened by 0 bases and J by 2 bases, with 11 bases between the two germline ends. Germline loops: CDR1 MNHNS, CDR2 SASEGT. CDR3 sequence: CASSEALGTSKNIQYF. The CDR3 DNA reads TGTGCCAGCAGTGAAGCGCTGGGTACCTCCAAAAACATTCAGTACTTC.

The sample holds many counts of this clonotype. This chain uses TRBV11-2 with TRBJ2-3, with 9 bases matching TRBD2. Unmatched junction bases numbered 4, after V lost 4 bases and J lost 2 bases. CDR1 and CDR2 from the germline V gene are SGHAT and FQNNGV. The CDR3 is made up of 15 amino acids. CDR3 protein: CASSSSGADTDTQYF. For the CDR3, the DNA is TGTGCCAGCAGCTCTAGCGGGGCCGACACAGATACGCAGTATTTT. Using reference TRBV11-2 and TRBJ2-3 for the parts outside the CDR3, the full variable domain is EAGVAQSPRYKIIEKRQSVAFWCNPISGHATLYWYQQILGQGPKLLIQFQNNGVVDDSQLPKDRFSAERLKGVDSTLKIQPAKLEDSAVYLCASSSSGADTDTQYFGPGTRLTVL.

In this sample, this clonotype turned up many times. The rearrangement uses TRBV14 and TRBJ1-6; D gene uncertain. CDR1 SGHDN and CDR2 FVKESK come from the germline V gene. The CDR3 loop spans 14 amino acids. Deletions cut 5 bases from V and 3 bases from J, with 8 bases between. The CDR3 DNA is TGTGCCAGCAGCAGGGATTACTATAATTCACCCCTCCACTTT. It translates to CASSRDYYNSPLHF.

J is TRBJ1-1 and V is TRBV5-1; 9 bases map to TRBD1. Per the germline V gene, CDR1 is SGHRS and CDR2 is YFSETQ. The V and J ends lost 4 bases and 8 bases, in that order; junction bases with no gene match: 12. This CDR3 spans 15 amino acids. The CDR3 DNA reads as TGCGCCAGCAGCAGAAAAACAGGGGGCTATGTCGAAGCTTTCTTT. It encodes CASSRKTGGYVEAFF.

V is TRBV12-3 or TRBV12-4 and J is TRBJ2-5; TRBD2 aligns across 10 bases. V shed 5 bases and J 2 bases; nucleotides not matched to a gene: 8. The CDR3 is 16 amino acids. The CDR3 coding sequence is TGTGCCAGCAGTCCGTCGGGACTAGCGCAACAAGAGACCCAGTACTTC. Translation: CASSPSGLAQQETQYF.

The genes are TRBV7-2 and TRBJ1-2; D is ambiguous. The CDR3 runs 12 residues. V lost 1 base and J lost 5, with 5 bases in between. Germline lookup yields CDR1 SGHTA and CDR2 FQGNSA. The CDR3 DNA is TGTGCCAGCAGCTTAGGTTCTTATGGCTACACCTTC. Residues: CASSLGSYGYTF.

This clonotype has a count of ten or more. The rearrangement links TRBV11-2 to TRBJ2-1; 8 positions agree with TRBD1. Looked up from germline, CDR1 is SGHAT and CDR2 is FQNNGV. The CDR3 covers 18 residues. V trimming: 0 bases; J trimming: 7 bases; junction bases outside the gene matches: 14. The CDR3 region is CASSLDLIGTGPANEQFF. The CDR3 coding sequence is TGTGCCAGCAGCTTAGATCTTATCGGGACAGGACCTGCGAATGAGCAGTTCTTC.

This clonotype was recorded many times. The chain uses TRBV20-1 and TRBJ2-3; 8 bases are shared with TRBD1. Trimming cost V 3 bases and J 5 bases; bases outside gene matches: 7. CDR3 length equals 14 residues. Germline CDR1 reads DFQATT; CDR2 reads SNEGSKA (reference sequence). CDR3 loop: CSARSRDRLDTQYF. Written as DNA, the CDR3 is TGCAGTGCTAGGTCCCGGGACAGGCTAGATACGCAGTATTTT.

The V gene is TRBV21-1, the J gene TRBJ1-6; the table's D call, TRBD1, was not checked against the DNA. TRBV21-1 is noted as a pseudogene. The CDR3 spans 13 residues. CDR3 in DNA: TGTGCCAGCAGGGGGCGCGGGAATTCACCCCTCCACTTT. Amino acid sequence: CASRGRGNSPLHF.

This clonotype has more than one count but fewer than ten. DNA of the CDR3: TGTGCCAGCTCACCGGATGCTAACTCCTATAATTCACCCCTCCACTTT. It specifies CASSPDANSYNSPLHF. V and J are TRBV18 and TRBJ1-6, with D unresolved. The ends were cut back, 3 bases at V and 0 bases at J, with 9 bases in the middle. CDR3 size: 16 residues. In germline, CDR1 is KGHSH, CDR2 LQKENI. Variable domain in full (rest from reference TRBV18 and TRBJ1-6): NAGVMQNPRHLVRRRGQEARLRCSPMKGHSHVYWYRQLPEEGLKFMVYLQKENIIDESGMPKERFSAEFPKEGPSILRIQQVVRGDSAAYFCASSPDANSYNSPLHFGNGTRLTVT.

The rearrangement uses TRBV28 and TRBJ2-1, with 8 bases lining up with TRBD2. Germline lookup yields CDR1 MDHEN and CDR2 SYDVKM. The CDR3 has 15 amino acids. The ends lost 2 bases at V and 5 bases at J; junction bases unmatched: 5. CDR3 residues: CASSLPSGLNNEQFF. In DNA, the CDR3 is TGTGCCAGCAGTTTACCTAGCGGGTTAAACAATGAGCAGTTCTTC.

This clonotype appeared many times. The V and J genes are TRBV18 and TRBJ2-5, with a weak D call TRBD2 (6 bases). Germline V gene lookup returns CDR1 KGHSH and CDR2 LQKENI. The CDR3 extends over 13 amino acids. The V and J ends lost 3 bases and 2 bases respectively, with 7 bases between them. CDR3 amino acids: CASSPGGQETQYF. CDR3 DNA sequence: TGTGCCAGCTCACCCGGGGGACAAGAGACCCAGTACTTC.

This clonotype was picked up many times. This rearrangement joins TRBV6-2 or TRBV6-3 to TRBJ1-6; 8 nucleotides align to TRBD1. Per the germline V gene, CDR1 is MNHEY and CDR2 is SVGEGT. The CDR3 is 15 residues long. J was trimmed by 10 bases and V by 6 bases; bases with no gene match: 11. The CDR3 region has the DNA TGTGCCAGCAGACTCTCCTACAGGGGGGGATCACCCCTCCACTTT. Its protein is CASRLSYRGGSPLHF.

This clonotype was found many times. This chain links TRBV5-6 with TRBJ2-1; D remains ambiguous. The CDR3 has 13 residues. Germline V gives CDR1 SGHDT, CDR2 YYEEEE. V was pared by 0 bases and J by 11 bases, with 12 bases between. Here the CDR3 reads CASSLAGQDKQFF. DNA for the CDR3: TGTGCCAGCAGCTTGGCCGGCCAGGATAAGCAGTTCTTC. The variable domain in full, completed from reference TRBV5-6 and TRBJ2-1, reads DAGVTQSPTHLIKTRGQQVTLRCSPKSGHDTVSWYQQALGQGPQFIFQYYEEEERQRGNFPDRFSGHQFPNYSSELNVNALLLGDSALYLCASSLAGQDKQFFGPGTRLTVL.

This clonotype was counted ten times or more. The rearrangement uses TRBV25-1 and TRBJ2-7; 7 bases fit TRBD1. Germline V gene sequence: CDR1 MGHDK, CDR2 SYGVNS. Losses at the gene ends were 4 bases for V and 3 bases for J; bases not matched to a gene: 3. The CDR3 covers 13 residues. The CDR3 DNA reads TGTGCCAGCAGTGTGTCAGGGGGCTACGAGCAGTACTTC. Amino acids: CASSVSGGYEQYF.

The chain links TRBV20-1 to TRBJ1-5; maybe TRBD1 (5 bases). Germline CDR1 and CDR2: DFQATT and SNEGSKA (reference sequence). V was shortened by 5 bases and J by 3 bases, with 11 bases between the two germline ends. The CDR3 has 13 residues. The CDR3 loop reads CSAPRGLNQPQHF. Here the CDR3 DNA reads TGCAGTGCTCCAAGGGGACTCAATCAGCCCCAGCATTTT.

This chain joins TRBV5-1 and TRBJ2-1; tentatively, D is TRBD1 or TRBD2 (6 bases each). CDR1 and CDR2 from the germline V gene are SGHRS and YFSETQ. Trimming shortened V by 4 bases and J by 2 bases, and 13 bases separated the two germline ends. The CDR3 totals 15 residues. The CDR3 coding sequence is TGCGCCAGCAGCCAGGGGACTGCTCCCTACAATGAGCAGTTCTTC. This sequence encodes CASSQGTAPYNEQFF. The full variable domain, completed using reference TRBV5-1 and TRBJ2-1, is KAGVTQTPRYLIKTRGQQVTLSCSPISGHRSVSWYQQTPGQGLQFLFEYFSETQRNKGNFPGRFSGRQFSNSRSEMNVSTLELGDSALYLCASSQGTAPYNEQFFGPGTRLTVL.

The sample holds many counts of this clonotype. The gene calls are TRBV6-4 and TRBJ2-2; 7 bases are a match to TRBD1. The CDR3 has 14 residues. The V gene's germline CDR1 is MRHNA and CDR2 SNTAGT. J lost 3 bases, V lost 2 bases, and 0 bases had no gene match. CDR3 residues: CASSDGTDTGELFF. CDR3 in DNA: TGTGCCAGCAGTGACGGGACAGACACCGGGGAGCTGTTTTTT.

This clonotype was seen more than once but under ten times. The chain has TRBV15 and TRBJ1-1, with 7 bases identical to TRBD1. J was trimmed by 1 base and V by 6 bases; bases with no gene match: 11. The germline CDR1 and CDR2 sequences are LNHNV and YYDKDF (reference sequence). The CDR3 contains 16 residues. CDR3 sequence reads: CATRIVSDRANTEAFF. The CDR3 coding sequence is TGTGCCACCAGAATTGTGTCTGACAGGGCGAACACTGAAGCTTTCTTT.